This TCR beta chain was sequenced during a study of blood T cell repertoires in COVID-19. Germline V gene data show CDR1 as GTSNPN and CDR2 as SVGIG (reference sequence). The CDR3 has 16 residues. Losses at the gene ends were 0 bases for V and 9 bases for J; bases not matched to a gene: 11. Libraries were prepared by immunoSEQ multiplex PCR; TCRdb keeps only in-frame clonotypes and omits some of them. In the table there are 50,000 to 70,000 clones, around 76% of which are singletons. The sequenced sample was peripheral blood. The V gene is TRBV30, the J gene TRBJ1-6; 7 bases match TRBD1. This TCR was recovered from a man aged 45-60 years with active or convalescent COVID-19. CDR3 sequence (DNA): TGTGCCTGGAGTGTGGGGGGAGGCCGGGACAGTTCACCCCTCCACTTT. Amino acids: CAWSVGGGRDSSPLHF.